The clone carrying this T cell receptor beta chain is medium-sized (0.01 to 0.1%). Its specificity is not known. This record belongs to a study of spatial heterogeneity in lung cancer. Time point described: sample taken at primary tumor resection. No cells were sorted before sequencing. The whole RNA sequenced was extracted from tumor, nontumor lung or frozen PBMC. Findings and caveats of the study: Expanded TCRs that were ubiquitous or regional had counts tracking ubiquitous and regional nonsynonymous mutations, respectively. Mutation tallies in tumors tracked expanded intratumoral alpha and beta TCR counts.

The V end lost 8 bases, the J end lost 5 bases, and 18 bases lay between the germline ends. Germline values: CDR1 LNHDA, CDR2 SQIVND (reference sequence). The CDR3 loop spans 14 amino acids. MiXCR, applied by TCRdb to the 5' RACE reads, yields one record per CDR3 protein. This sample has about 3,900 distinct CDR3 sequences, with over 4% found just once. The J gene is TRBJ1-2, the V gene TRBV19, with D possibly TRBD1 on 5 matching bases. The source of this sequence is a male donor with early-stage non-small cell lung cancer. Sequencing was performed on lung tumor tissue, taken at surgery. CDR3 coding DNA: TGTGCCAGTTCTACGACGGGGGATACTTATGGCTACACCTTC. Its protein is CASSTTGDTYGYTF.